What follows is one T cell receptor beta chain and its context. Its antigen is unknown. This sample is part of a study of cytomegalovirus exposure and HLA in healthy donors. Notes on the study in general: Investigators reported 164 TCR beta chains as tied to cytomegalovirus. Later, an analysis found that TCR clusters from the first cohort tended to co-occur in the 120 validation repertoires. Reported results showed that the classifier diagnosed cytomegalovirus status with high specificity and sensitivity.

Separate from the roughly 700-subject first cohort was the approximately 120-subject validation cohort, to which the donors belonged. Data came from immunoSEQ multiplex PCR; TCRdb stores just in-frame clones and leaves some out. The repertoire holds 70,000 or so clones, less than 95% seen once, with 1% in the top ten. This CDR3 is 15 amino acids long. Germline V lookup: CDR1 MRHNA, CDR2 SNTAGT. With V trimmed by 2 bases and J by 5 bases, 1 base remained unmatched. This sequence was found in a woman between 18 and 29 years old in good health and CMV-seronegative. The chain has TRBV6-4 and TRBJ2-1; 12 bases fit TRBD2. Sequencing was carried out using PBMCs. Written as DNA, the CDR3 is TGTGCCAGCAGTGACCGGACTAGCGGGGACAATGAGCAGTTCTTC. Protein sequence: CASSDRTSGDNEQFF.